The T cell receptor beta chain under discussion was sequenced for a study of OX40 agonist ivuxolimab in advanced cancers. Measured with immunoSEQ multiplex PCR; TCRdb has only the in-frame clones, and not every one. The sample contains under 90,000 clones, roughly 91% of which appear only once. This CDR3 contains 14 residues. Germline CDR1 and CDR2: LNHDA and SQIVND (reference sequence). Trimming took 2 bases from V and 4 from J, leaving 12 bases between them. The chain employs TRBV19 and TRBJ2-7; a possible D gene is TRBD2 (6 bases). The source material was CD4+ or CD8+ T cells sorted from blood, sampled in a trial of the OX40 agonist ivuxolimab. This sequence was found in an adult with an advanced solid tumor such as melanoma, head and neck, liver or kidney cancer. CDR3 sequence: CASSITSRRYEQYF. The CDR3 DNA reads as TGTGCCAGTAGTATAACTAGCCGAAGGTACGAGCAGTACTTC. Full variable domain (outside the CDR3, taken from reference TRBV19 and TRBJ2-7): DGGITQSPKYLFRKEGQNVTLSCEQNLNHDAMYWYRQDPGQGLRLIYYSQIVNDFQKGDIAEGYSVSREKKESFPLTVTSAQKNPTAFYLCASSITSRRYEQYFGPGTRLTVT.